This entry lists 31 T cell receptor beta chains sequenced from one sample in a study of naive and memory T cell subsets. Both TRBC1 and TRBC2 were covered by a beta constant-region primer of two equimolar oligonucleotides. Four rounds of PCR amplified the ligated cDNA using nested alpha and beta constant-region primers plus SP2. TCRdb re-called the UMI-ligation and nested PCR reads through MiXCR, storing one row per CDR3 protein. Among 80,000 to 95,000 distinct CDR3 sequences listed, approximately 9.2% were seen once. Sequencing input: naive CD8+ T cells from blood. These TCRs come from a human donor in good health.

The V and J genes are TRBV28 and TRBJ2-4; 12 bases are a match to TRBD2. Germline lookup yields CDR1 MDHEN and CDR2 SYDVKM. CDR3 size: 14 residues. J was trimmed by 8 bases and V by 5 bases; bases with no gene match: 4. In DNA form, the CDR3 reads TGTGCCAGCAGTCTAGCGGGAGGGTCGGACATTCAGTACTTC. Translated: CASSLAGGSDIQYF.

This clonotype has a count of ten or more. The chain carries TRBV29-1 and TRBJ2-3; the D gene could be TRBD1 or TRBD2 (7 bases each). This CDR3 contains 14 residues. Germline CDR1 and CDR2: SQVTM and ANQGSEA. V lost 2 bases to trimming and J lost 3 bases, with 12 bases between them. CDR3 protein: CSVETGEGTDTQYF. The CDR3 region has the DNA TGCAGCGTTGAAACAGGGGAGGGGACAGATACGCAGTATTTT.

This clonotype was detected many times. V and J are TRBV15 and TRBJ2-7; 9 bases map to TRBD2. Trimming at V came to 7 bases and at J to 0 bases, leaving 4 bases not matched to a gene. Germline CDR1 and CDR2: LNHNV and YYDKDF (reference sequence). This CDR3 is built from 14 residues. The CDR3 DNA reads TGTGCCACCAATCTAGCGGGGAGCTCCTACGAGCAGTACTTC. Its protein is CATNLAGSSYEQYF.

The chain is built from TRBV5-4 and TRBJ2-3; D may be TRBD1 (6 bases). V lost 4 bases to trimming and J lost 0 bases, with 18 bases between them. Germline values: CDR1 SGHNT, CDR2 YYREEE (reference sequence). This CDR3 contains 17 residues. The CDR3 DNA sequence: TGTGCCAGCAGCCTGATGGGGGCACCCACAAGCACAGATACGCAGTATTTT. It yields the protein CASSLMGAPTSTDTQYF. Drawing the rest from reference TRBV5-4 and TRBJ2-3, the complete variable domain is ETGVTQSPTHLIKTRGQQVTLRCSSQSGHNTVSWYQQALGQGPQFIFQYYREEENGRGNFPPRFSGLQFPNYSSELNVNALELDDSALYLCASSLMGAPTSTDTQYFGPGTRLTVL.

This clonotype has a count of ten or more. The chain couples TRBV27 to TRBJ1-1, with D unresolved. V lost 3 bases to trimming and J lost 1 base, with 12 bases between them. This CDR3 is built from 15 residues. Germline CDR1 MNHEY, CDR2 SMNVEV (reference sequence). The CDR3 region is CASSFGGTQNTEAFF. The CDR3 DNA is TGTGCCAGCAGTTTTGGCGGCACCCAGAACACTGAAGCTTTCTTT.

V gene TRBV29-1 combines with J gene TRBJ1-1; D might be TRBD1 (5 bases). This CDR3 has 15 amino acids. The V and J ends lost 8 bases and 4 bases respectively, with 23 bases between them. CDR1 and CDR2 from the germline V gene are SQVTM and ANQGSEA. DNA for the CDR3: TGCAGCACGGATGGGGGGTTCATCGTTGGCACTGAAGCTTTCTTT. Protein product: CSTDGGFIVGTEAFF.

There are a few counts of this clonotype. V is TRBV7-9 and J is TRBJ1-1; TRBD1 aligns across 8 bases. CDR1 is SEHNR and CDR2 is FQNEAQ in the germline V gene (reference sequence). This CDR3 has 13 amino acids. V lost 6 bases and J lost 8; bases outside the gene matches: 8. CDR3 nucleotides: TGTGCCAGCAGACACGGACAGGGTGTCGAAGCTTTCTTT. Translated, it gives CASRHGQGVEAFF.

CDR3 in amino acids: CASSPPGLAGGVEQFF. The CDR3 DNA reads as TGTGCCAGCAGCCCGCCGGGACTAGCGGGAGGAGTCGAGCAGTTCTTC. The rearrangement uses TRBV11-3 and TRBJ2-1; 15 bases match TRBD2. With 5 bases clipped from V and 10 bases from J, the junction kept 9 bases outside the gene matches. Germline CDR1 SGHNT, CDR2 YENEEA. The length of the CDR3 is 16 residues.

This clonotype was observed at least ten times. The J gene is TRBJ2-4, the V gene TRBV7-9, with 7 bases identical to TRBD1. Germline-derived CDR1 and CDR2 are SEHNR and FQNEAQ (reference sequence). This CDR3 has 16 residues. V gave up 1 base and J gave up 2 bases; unmatched junction bases: 5. The CDR3 here is CASSLGGQSSKNIQYF. DNA of the CDR3: TGTGCCAGCAGCTTAGGGGGACAGTCCTCCAAAAACATTCAGTACTTC.

Ten or more counts support this clonotype. Sequence at one end of the junction differs from germline and may be a read error. The J gene is TRBJ2-1, the V gene TRBV20-1; 8 bases line up with TRBD2. This CDR3 is built from 11 residues. From germline, CDR1 is DFQATT and CDR2 SNEGSKA (reference sequence). CDR3 in amino acids: CSARGPGLEVF. In DNA form, the CDR3 reads TGCAGTGCTAGAGGACCGGGACTAGAGGTCTTC.

This clonotype showed up many times. The gene calls are TRBV18 and TRBJ2-7; D uncertain. In germline, CDR1 is KGHSH, CDR2 LQKENI. The CDR3 extends over 15 amino acids. V was cut by 3 bases and J by 3 bases, with 15 bases left in between. The CDR3 DNA reads TGTGCCAGCTCACCTTACGGAGACTTGGACTACGAGCAGTACTTC. Encoded protein: CASSPYGDLDYEQYF.

This clonotype was observed a handful of times. The V gene is TRBV4-2, the J gene TRBJ2-7; either TRBD1 or TRBD2 may fit D (5 bases each). This CDR3 contains 15 residues. Germline V gene sequence: CDR1 LGHNA, CDR2 YNFKEQ. The V end was cut by 0 bases, the J end by 0 bases, with 9 bases between. CDR3 DNA: TGTGCCAGCAGCCAAGATCCTGGGGGCTCCTACGAGCAGTACTTC. Encoded protein: CASSQDPGGSYEQYF.

This clonotype was detected only a few times. Here the CDR3 DNA reads TGTGCCAGCAGATCCGGGACAGGGGGCTCCTACGAGCAGTACTTC. As protein: CASRSGTGGSYEQYF. This chain joins TRBV28 and TRBJ2-7; 11 nucleotides line up with TRBD1. The CDR3 is made up of 15 amino acids. CDR1 and CDR2 from the germline V gene are MDHEN and SYDVKM. With V trimmed by 6 bases and J by 0 bases, 4 bases remained unmatched.

A few counts support this clonotype. The chain recombines TRBV27 with TRBJ1-5; D is ambiguous. Germline V gives CDR1 MNHEY, CDR2 SMNVEV (reference sequence). With 0 bases removed from V and 2 bases from J, the gap between germline ends came to 5 bases. CDR3 length: 14 residues. CDR3: CASSLSKGNQPQHF. CDR3 coding DNA: TGTGCCAGCAGTTTATCCAAAGGCAATCAGCCCCAGCATTTT.

This clonotype was recorded a few times. The chain employs TRBV27 and TRBJ2-3, with D uncertain. CDR1 and CDR2 from the germline V gene are MNHEY and SMNVEV (reference sequence). The V gene lost 0 bases and the J gene lost 2 bases, with 6 bases spanning the gap. The CDR3 is 14 residues long. In nucleotides, the CDR3 is TGTGCCAGCAGTTTATCCCAGAACACAGATACGCAGTATTTT. It encodes CASSLSQNTDTQYF.

This clonotype showed up just a few times. The rearrangement joins TRBV3-1 to TRBJ2-7; no definite D call. The germline CDR1 and CDR2 sequences are LGHDT and YNNKEL (reference sequence). V was trimmed by 1 base and J by 1 base, leaving 8 bases between them. The CDR3 has 14 residues. CDR3: CASSQGYRSYEQYF. The DNA for the CDR3 is TGTGCCAGCAGCCAAGGCTACCGGTCCTACGAGCAGTACTTC.

This clonotype was counted ten times or more. The gene calls are TRBV9 and TRBJ1-1; D call uncertain. The CDR3 runs to 15 residues. Germline CDR1 and CDR2: SGDLS and YYNGEE. V lost 0 bases to trimming and J lost 0 bases, with 9 bases between them. CDR3: CASSVEQDLNTEAFF. CDR3 nucleotides: TGTGCCAGCAGCGTAGAGCAAGATTTGAACACTGAAGCTTTCTTT.

The CDR3 protein is CASSQDGSGREETQYF. The CDR3 DNA is TGCGCCAGCAGCCAAGATGGTAGCGGGAGAGAAGAGACCCAGTACTTC. The gene calls are TRBV4-1 and TRBJ2-5; 9 positions match TRBD2. V lost 0 bases and J lost 3; bases outside the gene matches: 5. This CDR3 comprises 16 residues. CDR1 and CDR2 from the germline V gene are MGHRA and YSYEKL.

This clonotype was counted many times. The chain carries TRBV9 and TRBJ2-3; 9 nucleotides align to TRBD2. This CDR3 is built from 16 residues. Germline-derived CDR1 and CDR2 are SGDLS and YYNGEE. V was pared by 1 base and J by 5 bases, with 8 bases of the junction left unmatched. This chain's CDR3 is CASSVYGGRAEDTQYF. The CDR3 coding sequence is TGTGCCAGCAGCGTATACGGCGGGAGGGCCGAAGATACGCAGTATTTT. The entire variable domain, with the rest obtained from reference TRBV9 and TRBJ2-3, is as follows: DSGVTQTPKHLITATGQRVTLRCSPRSGDLSVYWYQQSLDQGLQFLIQYYNGEERAKGNILERFSAQQFPDLHSELNLSSLELGDSALYFCASSVYGGRAEDTQYFGPGTRLTVL.

This clonotype was picked up many times. CDR3 nucleotides: TGTGCCAGCAGCTTAGGGAACCCACCCCTCCACTTT. This translates into CASSLGNPPLHF. The rearrangement uses TRBV7-2 and TRBJ1-6; D unresolved. Germline CDR1 reads SGHTA; CDR2 reads FQGNSA. V lost 1 base and J 11 bases, leaving 6 bases between the germline ends. The CDR3 length is 12 residues.

This clonotype has only a few counts. J is TRBJ1-2 and V is TRBV27; 10 nucleotides align to TRBD1. Trimming took 5 bases from V and 5 from J; bases not matched to a gene: 5. This CDR3 comprises 14 residues. The V gene's germline CDR1 is MNHEY and CDR2 SMNVEV (reference sequence). In DNA, the CDR3 is TGTGCCAGCAGTCCCGGGGACAGGGGTTATGGCTACACCTTC. This translates into CASSPGDRGYGYTF.

The chain combines TRBV6-6 with TRBJ2-1; D gene unclear. The V end lost 6 bases, the J end lost 6 bases, and 9 bases lay between the germline ends. This CDR3 spans 12 amino acids. From germline, CDR1 is MNHNY and CDR2 SVGAGI (reference sequence). The CDR3 spells CASSLPPNEQFF. Here the CDR3 DNA reads TGTGCCAGCAGCCTACCGCCCAATGAGCAGTTCTTC.

This clonotype has a count of ten or more. The rearrangement uses TRBV4-1 and TRBJ2-5; tentatively, D is TRBD1 or TRBD2 (5 bases each). From germline, CDR1 is MGHRA and CDR2 YSYEKL. There are 14 residues in the CDR3. Between the trimmed V and J ends, which lost 2 bases and 7 bases, there was a span of 14 bases. The CDR3 bases are TGCGCCAGCAGCCAAAGAGGGACGTATCGGACCCAGTACTTC. This sequence encodes CASSQRGTYRTQYF.

The chain links TRBV7-9 to TRBJ2-3; D may match TRBD1 or TRBD2 (6 bases each). The germline gives CDR1 SEHNR, CDR2 FQNEAQ (reference sequence). The germline V and J ends were trimmed by 5 bases and 8 bases, with 23 bases remaining between them. The CDR3 loop spans 16 amino acids. The CDR3 DNA sequence: TGTGCCAGCAGCCACTCTCGGGACATCCGGGGAGGTACGCAGTATTTT. Protein product: CASSHSRDIRGGTQYF. Full variable domain (remainder filled in from reference TRBV7-9 and TRBJ2-3): DTGVSQNPRHKITKRGQNVTFRCDPISEHNRLYWYRQTLGQGPEFLTYFQNEAQLEKSRLLSDRFSAERPKGSFSTLEIQRTEQGDSAMYLCASSHSRDIRGGTQYFGPGTRLTVL.

This clonotype was detected a few times. This chain links TRBV10-1 with TRBJ2-1, with D unclear. The V gene lost 2 bases and the J gene lost 9 bases, with 14 bases spanning the gap. Germline assignment: CDR1 WNHNN and CDR2 SYGVQD (reference sequence). The CDR3 has 14 amino acids. This chain's CDR3 is CASSEEGIRREQFF. The CDR3 DNA is TGCGCCAGCAGTGAGGAAGGGATCCGGCGTGAGCAGTTCTTC.

This clonotype was detected ten times or more. The chain joins TRBV12-3 or TRBV12-4 to TRBJ2-6; D is possibly TRBD2 (5 bases). Deletions cut 6 bases from V and 4 bases from J, with 7 bases between. CDR3 length: 13 residues. In DNA, the CDR3 is TGTGCCAGCAGCCCTAGCGGGGCCAACGTCCTGACTTTC. The encoded protein is CASSPSGANVLTF.

This clonotype showed up many times. This chain links TRBV4-3 with TRBJ1-2; D is uncertain. V shed 2 bases and J shed 2 bases, with 9 bases lying between them. This CDR3 contains 14 residues. Germline V CDR1 and CDR2: LGHNA, YSLEER. The CDR3 reads CASSQNLGNYGYTF. The CDR3 DNA sequence: TGCGCCAGCAGCCAAAACCTTGGGAACTATGGCTACACCTTC.

In its sample, this clonotype was seen a few times. This chain uses TRBV12-3 or TRBV12-4 with TRBJ2-7; no clear D. The ends were cut back, 6 bases at V and 5 bases at J, with 17 bases in the middle. This CDR3 has 14 residues. The CDR3 DNA sequence: TGTGCCAGCAGCCCCCCCGGACCGGCACACGAGCAGTACTTC. Translation gives CASSPPGPAHEQYF.

In this sample, this clonotype turned up many times. V and J are TRBV30 and TRBJ2-5; D might be TRBD2 (6 bases). This CDR3 spans 16 amino acids. The germline CDR1 and CDR2 sequences are GTSNPN and SVGIG (reference sequence). The V end was cut by 0 bases, the J end by 3 bases, with 17 bases between. Written as DNA, the CDR3 is TGTGCCTGGAGTGTAGCGGGTACCCTCGTCGAAGAGACCCAGTACTTC. It is translated as CAWSVAGTLVEETQYF. The complete variable domain, with remaining parts taken from reference TRBV30 and TRBJ2-5, reads SQTIHQWPATLVQPVGSPLSLECTVEGTSNPNLYWYRQAAGRGLQLLFYSVGIGQISSEVPQNLSASRPQDRQFILSSKKLLLSDSGFYLCAWSVAGTLVEETQYFGPGTRLLVL.

This clonotype has just a few counts. The rearrangement uses TRBV30 and TRBJ1-2; D is unresolved. Germline lookup yields CDR1 GTSNPN and CDR2 SVGIG (reference sequence). There are 15 residues in the CDR3. The V end lost 7 bases, the J end lost 1 base, and 19 bases lay between the germline ends. This CDR3 reads CASEPAEDYNYGYTF. The CDR3 coding sequence is TGTGCCTCGGAACCGGCCGAGGACTATAACTATGGCTACACCTTC.

This clonotype was detected a few times. V and J are TRBV12-3 or TRBV12-4 and TRBJ2-3; possibly TRBD1 or TRBD2 for D (6 bases each). With 5 bases removed from V and 1 base from J, the gap between germline ends came to 25 bases. The CDR3 is 19 residues long. DNA of the CDR3: TGTGCCAGCAGTCGACCCGTGCGGGACATCCCTTCCCGCACAGATACGCAGTATTTT. Its translation is CASSRPVRDIPSRTDTQYF.